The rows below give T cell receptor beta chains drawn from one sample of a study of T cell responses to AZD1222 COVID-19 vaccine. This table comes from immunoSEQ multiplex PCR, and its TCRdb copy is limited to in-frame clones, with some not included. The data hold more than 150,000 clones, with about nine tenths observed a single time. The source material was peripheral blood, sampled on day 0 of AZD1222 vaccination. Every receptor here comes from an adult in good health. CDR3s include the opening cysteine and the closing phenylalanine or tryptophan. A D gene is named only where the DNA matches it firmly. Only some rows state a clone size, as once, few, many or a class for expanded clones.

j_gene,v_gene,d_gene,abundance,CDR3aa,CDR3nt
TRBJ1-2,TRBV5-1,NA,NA,CASSLSSSYGYTF,TGCGCCAGCAGCTTGAGCTCCTCCTATGGCTACACCTTC
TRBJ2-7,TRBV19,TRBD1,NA,CASSAPGQGLYEQYF,TGTGCCAGTAGCGCCCCGGGACAGGGTCTCTACGAGCAGTACTTC
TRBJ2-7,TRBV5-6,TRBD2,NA,CASSPPSGGAVYEQYF,TGTGCCAGCAGCCCCCCTAGCGGGGGGGCCGTCTACGAGCAGTACTTC
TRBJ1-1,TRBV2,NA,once,CASSIGMNTEAFF,TGTGCCAGCAGTATAGGGATGAACACTGAAGCTTTCTTT
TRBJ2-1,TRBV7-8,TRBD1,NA,CASSPWTGSNNEQFF,TGTGCCAGCAGTCCCTGGACAGGGAGTAACAATGAGCAGTTCTTC
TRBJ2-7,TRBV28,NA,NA,CASSSSTAPYEQYF,TGTGCCAGCAGTTCTAGCACCGCTCCCTACGAGCAGTACTTC
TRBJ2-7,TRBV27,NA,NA,CASSFVGLPFYEQYF,TGTGCCAGCAGTTTCGTGGGGTTACCATTCTACGAGCAGTACTTC
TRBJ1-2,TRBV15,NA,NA,CATSRGVGNYGYTF,TGTGCCACCAGCAGAGGGGTAGGCAACTATGGCTACACCTTC
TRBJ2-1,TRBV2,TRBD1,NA,CASQFRDRGNNEQFF,TGTGCCAGCCAATTCCGGGACAGGGGAAACAATGAGCAGTTCTTC
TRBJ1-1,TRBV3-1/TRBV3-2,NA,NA,CASSQGNTEAFF,TGTGCCAGCAGCCAGGGGAACACTGAAGCTTTCTTT
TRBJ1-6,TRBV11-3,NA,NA,CASSLEWGKNNSPLHF,TGTGCCAGCAGCTTAGAATGGGGGAAAAATAATTCACCCCTCCACTTT
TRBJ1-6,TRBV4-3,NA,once,CASSQEVSPLPLHF,TGCGCCAGCAGCCAAGAGGTCAGTCCACTACCCCTCCACTTT
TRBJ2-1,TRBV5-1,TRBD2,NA,CASSSASGVNEQFF,TGCGCCAGCAGCTCCGCTAGCGGGGTCAATGAGCAGTTCTTC
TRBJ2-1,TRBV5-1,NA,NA,CASSLPGTLTNEQFF,TGCGCCAGCAGCTTACCGGGAACGCTCACTAATGAGCAGTTCTTC
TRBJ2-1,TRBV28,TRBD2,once,CASRPWTSFYHEQFF,TGTGCCAGCAGACCTTGGACTAGCTTTTACCATGAGCAGTTCTTC
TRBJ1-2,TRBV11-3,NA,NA,CASSLGLSYYGYTF,TGTGCCAGCAGCCTGGGACTGTCCTACTATGGCTACACCTTC
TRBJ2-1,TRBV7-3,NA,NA,CASSLMTSSYNEQFF,TGTGCCAGCAGCTTGATGACTAGCTCCTACAATGAGCAGTTCTTC
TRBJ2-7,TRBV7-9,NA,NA,CASSRRGGIGTYEQYF,TGTGCCAGCAGCCGCCGAGGGGGGATTGGTACCTACGAGCAGTACTTC
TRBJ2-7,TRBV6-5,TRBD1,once,CASRADRGHAYEQYF,TGTGCCAGCAGGGCGGACAGGGGGCACGCCTACGAGCAGTACTTC
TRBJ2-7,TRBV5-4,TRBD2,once,CASSPNLAGGNYEQYF,TGTGCCAGCAGCCCAAACTTAGCGGGGGGGAACTACGAGCAGTACTTC
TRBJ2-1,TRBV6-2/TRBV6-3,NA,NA,CASSYALMGGEQFF,TGTGCCAGCAGTTACGCCCTCATGGGTGGTGAGCAGTTCTTC
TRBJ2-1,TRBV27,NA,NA,CASSPTGFYNEQFF,TGTGCCAGCAGTCCCACAGGCTTCTACAATGAGCAGTTCTTC
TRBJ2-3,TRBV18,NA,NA,CASSPAGTDTQYF,TGTGCCAGCTCACCGGCGGGAACAGATACGCAGTATTTT
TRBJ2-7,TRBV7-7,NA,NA,CASSLALAYEQYF,TGTGCTAGCAGCTTAGCCCTAGCCTACGAGCAGTACTTC
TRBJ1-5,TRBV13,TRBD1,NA,CASSTGTGDGPQHF,TGTGCCAGCAGCACCGGGACAGGGGACGGTCCCCAGCATTTT
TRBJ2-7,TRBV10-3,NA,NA,CAISEMEQWNF,TGTGCCATCAGTGAGATGGAACAATGGAACTTC
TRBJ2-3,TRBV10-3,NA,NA,CAISESSWETDTQYF,TGTGCCATCAGTGAGTCGAGTTGGGAGACAGATACGCAGTATTTT
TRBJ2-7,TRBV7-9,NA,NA,CASSLKRGASYEQYF,TGTGCCAGCAGCTTAAAGAGGGGGGCCTCGTACGAGCAGTACTTC
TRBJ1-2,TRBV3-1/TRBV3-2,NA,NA,CASSQRRGSYGYTF,TGTGCCAGCAGCCAACGCAGGGGCTCCTATGGCTACACCTTC
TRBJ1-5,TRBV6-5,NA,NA,CASSRPPGQPQHF,TGTGCCAGCAGTCGACCCCCAGGGCAGCCCCAGCATTTT
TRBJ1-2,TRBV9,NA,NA,CASSPDTAYGYTF,TGTGCCAGCAGCCCCGACACTGCCTATGGCTACACCTTC